This TCR beta chain originates from a study of CD4 T cells in relation to SARS-CoV-2 and coronaviruses. Study context: The restricting HLA molecule for shared crossreactive spike epitopes was mapped. Findings of the study overall: The cross-reactivity analysis covered only spike protein, not other viral proteins.

This CDR3 comprises 15 residues. Trimming removed 3 bases from V and 4 bases from J, with 16 bases in between. Germline V lookup: CDR1 SGHRS, CDR2 YFSETQ. Before the COVID-19 pandemic, during about 2010-2019, CD4+ T cells were taken from unexposed donors. After 10 to 11 days of culture, CD4+ T cells were isolated. The method was immunoSEQ multiplex PCR; TCRdb's version includes in-frame clones alone and lacks a portion of them. Altogether about 20,000 clones are present, around 80% being singletons, with the ten largest covering about 16%. Concerning this clone: Its antigen is unknown.

The sequenced sample was CD4+ T cells from PBMCs, cultured in vitro. V gene TRBV5-1 combines with J gene TRBJ1-1; a weak D match, TRBD1 (5 bases). This receptor was taken from a human donor in good health. The CDR3 is CASSWAGQRGTEAFF. The CDR3, as DNA: TGCGCCAGCAGCTGGGCAGGACAAAGGGGCACTGAAGCTTTCTTT.